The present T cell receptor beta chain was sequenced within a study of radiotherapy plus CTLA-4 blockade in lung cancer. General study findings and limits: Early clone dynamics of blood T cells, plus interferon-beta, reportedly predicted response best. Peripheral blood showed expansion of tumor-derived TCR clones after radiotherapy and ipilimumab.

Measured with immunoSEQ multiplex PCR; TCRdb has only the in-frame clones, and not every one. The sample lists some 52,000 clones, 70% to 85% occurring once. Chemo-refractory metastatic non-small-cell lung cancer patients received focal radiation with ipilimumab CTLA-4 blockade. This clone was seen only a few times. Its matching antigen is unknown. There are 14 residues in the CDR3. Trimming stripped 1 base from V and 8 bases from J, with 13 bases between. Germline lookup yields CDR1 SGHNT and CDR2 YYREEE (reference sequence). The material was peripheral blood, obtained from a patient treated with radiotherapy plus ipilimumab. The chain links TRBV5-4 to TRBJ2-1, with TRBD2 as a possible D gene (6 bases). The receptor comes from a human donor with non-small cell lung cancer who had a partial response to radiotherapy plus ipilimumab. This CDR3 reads CASSLSGVKDEQFF. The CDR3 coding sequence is TGTGCCAGCAGCTTGTCGGGGGTTAAGGATGAGCAGTTCTTC. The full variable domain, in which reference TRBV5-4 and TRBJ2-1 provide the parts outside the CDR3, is ETGVTQSPTHLIKTRGQQVTLRCSSQSGHNTVSWYQQALGQGPQFIFQYYREEENGRGNFPPRFSGLQFPNYSSELNVNALELDDSALYLCASSLSGVKDEQFFGPGTRLTVL.